By share, the clone carrying this T cell receptor (beta chain) counts as medium-sized (0.01 to 0.1%). TCRdb fed the PCR reads into MiXCR, producing one record per CDR3 protein. This sample has just under 20,000 distinct CDR3 sequences, with roughly 43% found just once. The CDR3 sequence is 11 residues long. Germline CDR1 reads SGHTA; CDR2 reads FQGNSA. V was shortened by 5 bases and J by 6 bases, with 8 bases between the two germline ends. This sample is drawn from a study of tumor-infiltrating lymphocytes in oesophageal squamous cell carcinoma. V usage is TRBV7-2 and J usage is TRBJ2-7; D possibly corresponds to TRBD1 (5 bases). This TCR derives from a male donor with esophageal squamous cell carcinoma. The sequenced sample was normal esophageal tissue next to the tumor. The CDR3, as DNA: TGTGCCAGCAGCCAGGGTGTCGAGCAGTACTTC. Protein sequence: CASSQGVEQYF.